What follows describes a single T cell receptor (beta chain). The target antigen is unknown. This record belongs to a study of cytomegalovirus exposure and HLA in healthy donors. Study-level information: From donors who were HLA-typed, an early data release held approximately 84 million unique TCRs. Study results and caveats: When the data were analyzed later, several of the most significant clusters appeared to be linked to common viral pathogens.

The V segment lost 4 bases and the J segment 6 bases; nucleotides outside the gene matches: 8. The CDR3 spans 14 residues. Germline V CDR1 and CDR2: SGHRS, YFSETQ. The primer mix had 60 Vbeta and 13 Jbeta primers. Measured with immunoSEQ multiplex PCR; TCRdb has only the in-frame clones, and not every one. The profile shows some 150,000 clones, 60% to 80% of them singletons. The clonotype was recovered from a man aged 35-49 years in good health and CMV-seropositive. Sequenced sample: PBMCs. The chain combines TRBV5-1 with TRBJ1-1, with 8 bases lining up with TRBD1. CDR3 in amino acids: CASSGRTGQSEAFF. The CDR3 region has the DNA TGCGCCAGCAGCGGGAGGACAGGGCAATCTGAAGCTTTCTTT.